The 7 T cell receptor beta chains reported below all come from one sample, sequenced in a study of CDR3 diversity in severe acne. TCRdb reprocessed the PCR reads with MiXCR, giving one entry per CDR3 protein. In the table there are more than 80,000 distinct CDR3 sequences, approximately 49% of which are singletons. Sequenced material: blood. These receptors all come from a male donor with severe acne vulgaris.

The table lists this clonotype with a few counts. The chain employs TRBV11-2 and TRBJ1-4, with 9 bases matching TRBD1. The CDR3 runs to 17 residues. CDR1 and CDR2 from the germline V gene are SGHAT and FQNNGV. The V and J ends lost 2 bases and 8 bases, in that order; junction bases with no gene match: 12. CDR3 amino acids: CASSLWTRGQGYEKLFF. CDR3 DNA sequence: TGTGCCAGCAGCTTATGGACCCGGGGACAGGGATACGAAAAACTGTTTTTT.

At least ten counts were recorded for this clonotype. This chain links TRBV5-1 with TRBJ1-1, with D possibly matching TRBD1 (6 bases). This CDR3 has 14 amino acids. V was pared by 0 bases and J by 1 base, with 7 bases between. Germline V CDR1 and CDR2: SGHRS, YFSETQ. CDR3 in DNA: TGCGCCAGCAGCTTGGCCAGGGGGAACACTGAAGCTTTCTTT. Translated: CASSLARGNTEAFF.

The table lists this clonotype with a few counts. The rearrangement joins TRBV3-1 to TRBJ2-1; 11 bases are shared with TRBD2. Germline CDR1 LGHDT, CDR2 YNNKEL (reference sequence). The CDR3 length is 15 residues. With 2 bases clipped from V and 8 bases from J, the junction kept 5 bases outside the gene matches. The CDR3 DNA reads TGTGCCAGCAGCCAAACTAGCGGGAGTCTCGATGAGCAGTTCTTC. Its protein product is CASSQTSGSLDEQFF.

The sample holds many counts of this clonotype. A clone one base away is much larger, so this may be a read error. CDR3 in amino acids: CAWSVHGPNYGYAF. The CDR3 DNA follows: TGTGCCTGGAGTGTACACGGTCCTAACTATGGCTACGCCTTC. This chain connects TRBV30 to TRBJ1-2; D is unclear. The CDR3 spans 14 residues. Germline V CDR1 and CDR2: GTSNPN, SVGIG (reference sequence).

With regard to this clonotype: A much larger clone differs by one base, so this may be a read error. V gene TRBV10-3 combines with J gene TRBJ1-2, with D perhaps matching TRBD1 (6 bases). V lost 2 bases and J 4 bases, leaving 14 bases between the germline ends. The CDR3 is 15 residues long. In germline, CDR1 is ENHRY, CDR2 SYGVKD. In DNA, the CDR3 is TGTGCCATCAGTGAGGGGGGCCCAGGGATCTATGGCTACACCTTC. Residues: CAISEGGPGIYGYTF.

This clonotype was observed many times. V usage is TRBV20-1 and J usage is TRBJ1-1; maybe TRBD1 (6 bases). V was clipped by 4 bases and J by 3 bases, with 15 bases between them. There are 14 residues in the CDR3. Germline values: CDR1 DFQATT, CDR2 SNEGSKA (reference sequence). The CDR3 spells CSATAGASYTEAFF. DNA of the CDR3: TGCAGTGCTACTGCAGGGGCAAGTTACACTGAAGCTTTCTTT.

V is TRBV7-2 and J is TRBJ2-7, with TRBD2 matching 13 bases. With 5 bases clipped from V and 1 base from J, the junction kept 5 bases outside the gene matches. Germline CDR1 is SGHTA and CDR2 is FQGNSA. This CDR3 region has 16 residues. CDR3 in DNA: TGTGCCAGCAGCCCCCGGACTAGCGGGAGTTCCTACGAGCAGTACTTC. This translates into CASSPRTSGSSYEQYF.